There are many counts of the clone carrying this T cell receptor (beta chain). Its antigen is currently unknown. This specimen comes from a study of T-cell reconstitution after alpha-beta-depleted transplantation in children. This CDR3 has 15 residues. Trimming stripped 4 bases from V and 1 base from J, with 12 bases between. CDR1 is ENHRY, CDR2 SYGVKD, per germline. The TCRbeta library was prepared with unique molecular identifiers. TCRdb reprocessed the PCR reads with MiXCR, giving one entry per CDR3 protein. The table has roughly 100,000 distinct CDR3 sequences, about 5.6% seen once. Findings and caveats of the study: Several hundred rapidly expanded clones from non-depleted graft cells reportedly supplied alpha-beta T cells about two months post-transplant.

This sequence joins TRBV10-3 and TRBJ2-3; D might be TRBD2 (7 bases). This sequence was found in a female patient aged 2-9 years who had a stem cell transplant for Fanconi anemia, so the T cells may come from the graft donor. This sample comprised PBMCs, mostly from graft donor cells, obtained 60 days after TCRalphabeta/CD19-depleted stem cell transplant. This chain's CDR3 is CAISVGGPGTDTQYF. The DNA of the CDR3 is TGTGCCATCAGTGTGGGGGGGCCTGGCACAGATACGCAGTATTTT.